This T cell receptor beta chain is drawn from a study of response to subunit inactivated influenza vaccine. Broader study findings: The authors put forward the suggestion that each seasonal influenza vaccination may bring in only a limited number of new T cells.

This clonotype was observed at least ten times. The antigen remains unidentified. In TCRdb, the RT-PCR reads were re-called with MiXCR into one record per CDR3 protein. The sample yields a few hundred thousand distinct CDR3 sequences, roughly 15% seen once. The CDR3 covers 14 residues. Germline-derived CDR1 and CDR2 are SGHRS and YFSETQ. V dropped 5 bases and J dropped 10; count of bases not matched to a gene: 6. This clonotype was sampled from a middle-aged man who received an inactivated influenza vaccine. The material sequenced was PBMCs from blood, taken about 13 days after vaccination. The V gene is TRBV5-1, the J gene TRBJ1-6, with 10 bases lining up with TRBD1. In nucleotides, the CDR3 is TGCGCCAGCAGAACCGGGACAGGGGACTCACCCCTCCACTTT. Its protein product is CASRTGTGDSPLHF.